Presented here are 16 T cell receptor beta chains from one specimen sequenced in a study of sequential checkpoint blockade in melanoma. Treatment in this sample: randomized to nivolumab then ipilimumab (arm A) or the reverse (arm B). TCRdb's table, derived via immunoSEQ multiplex PCR, lists solely in-frame clones and lacks some. Altogether about 27,000 clones are present, 77% being singletons, with the ten largest covering approximately 12%. This material consisted of CD8+ T cells sorted from blood (inferred from file names), taken from a patient given nivolumab and ipilimumab in sequence. Every receptor here comes from a human donor with melanoma.

This clone was counted a few times. This chain uses TRBV5-1 with TRBJ2-3, with TRBD1 matching 8 bases. The CDR3 loop spans 15 amino acids. Trimming took 1 base from V and 0 from J; bases not matched to a gene: 1. Germline CDR1 reads SGHRS; CDR2 reads YFSETQ. The CDR3 coding sequence is TGCGCCAGCAGCTTGCAGGGGGCTAGCACAGATACGCAGTATTTT. Protein product: CASSLQGASTDTQYF. The full variable domain, in which reference TRBV5-1 and TRBJ2-3 provide the parts outside the CDR3, is KAGVTQTPRYLIKTRGQQVTLSCSPISGHRSVSWYQQTPGQGLQFLFEYFSETQRNKGNFPGRFSGRQFSNSRSEMNVSTLELGDSALYLCASSLQGASTDTQYFGPGTRLTVL.

J is TRBJ2-7 and V is TRBV27; 10 bases fit TRBD1. The V segment lost 6 bases and the J segment 1 base; nucleotides outside the gene matches: 6. The CDR3 spans 15 residues. The germline CDR1 and CDR2 sequences are MNHEY and SMNVEV (reference sequence). The CDR3 sequence: CASSLTGGLSYEQYF. The CDR3, as DNA: TGTGCCAGCAGCCTGACAGGGGGCCTATCCTACGAGCAGTACTTC.

The V gene is TRBV6-5, the J gene TRBJ2-7; D not certain. This CDR3 has 15 amino acids. Germline V CDR1 and CDR2: MNHEY, SVGAGI. V was pared by 6 bases and J by 3 bases, with 18 bases between. The CDR3 loop is CASSVQVPTVYEQYF. The CDR3 nucleotides are TGTGCCAGCAGCGTTCAGGTCCCGACCGTCTACGAGCAGTACTTC.

The chain recombines TRBV4-3 with TRBJ2-6; tentative D call: TRBD1 (5 bases). Germline V gene sequence: CDR1 LGHNA, CDR2 YSLEER. V gave up 1 base and J gave up 0 bases, with 7 bases separating them. The CDR3 length is 16 residues. The CDR3 DNA is TGCGCCAGCAGCCAAGCTCAGGGCTCTGGGGCCAACGTCCTGACTTTC. Amino acid sequence: CASSQAQGSGANVLTF.

The chain combines TRBV4-2 with TRBJ2-2; 7 bases agree with TRBD1. Per germline, CDR1 LGHNA and CDR2 YNFKEQ. The CDR3 extends over 16 amino acids. After removal of 1 base from V and 7 bases from J, the junction contained 9 bases not matched to a gene. The CDR3 reads CASSQVSQGDGGELFF. Written as DNA, the CDR3 is TGTGCCAGCAGCCAAGTAAGCCAGGGGGACGGCGGGGAGCTGTTTTTT.

This clone is a singleton in its sample. CDR3 sequence reads: CASSRDRGISYEQYF. CDR3 coding DNA: TGTGCCAGCAGTCGGGACAGGGGAATCTCTTACGAGCAGTACTTC. The chain uses TRBV6-5 and TRBJ2-7; the match to TRBD1 covers 10 bases. The CDR3 sequence is 15 residues long. After removal of 5 bases from V and 4 bases from J, the junction contained 8 bases not matched to a gene. Germline values: CDR1 MNHEY, CDR2 SVGAGI.

The chain uses TRBV29-1 and TRBJ2-3; TRBD2 agrees at 7 bases. Germline V CDR1 and CDR2: SQVTM, ANQGSEA. Trimming cost V 5 bases and J 0 bases; bases outside gene matches: 5. The CDR3 loop spans 14 amino acids. CDR3 DNA sequence: TGCAGCGTTCCAAATAGCGGGAGCACAGATACGCAGTATTTT. Translating gives CSVPNSGSTDTQYF.

The chain is built from TRBV29-1 and TRBJ2-7; TRBD1 agrees at 10 bases. The V gene end was trimmed by 3 bases and the J gene end by 5 bases; junction bases not matched to a gene: 7. CDR1 and CDR2 (germline): SQVTM, ANQGSEA. This CDR3 has 14 amino acids. The CDR3 region is CSVDAGTGEDEQYF. CDR3 DNA sequence: TGCAGCGTTGATGCCGGGACAGGGGAGGACGAGCAGTACTTC.

The gene calls are TRBV4-1 and TRBJ2-3, with 8 bases that match TRBD2. CDR3 length equals 18 residues. Germline loops: CDR1 MGHRA, CDR2 YSYEKL. The V segment lost 0 bases and the J segment 4 bases; nucleotides outside the gene matches: 12. The CDR3 DNA is TGCGCCAGCAGCCAAGATCTACGGGCGGGGGGTTCGTCAGATACGCAGTATTTT. Amino acid sequence: CASSQDLRAGGSSDTQYF.

The chain carries TRBV7-9 and TRBJ2-1, with D unclear. This CDR3 is built from 12 residues. Germline CDR1 is SEHNR and CDR2 is FQNEAQ (reference sequence). Trimming pared 1 base from V and 7 bases from J, leaving 5 bases between. CDR3 residues: CASSLGDNEQFF. CDR3 sequence (DNA): TGTGCCAGCAGCTTAGGCGATAATGAGCAGTTCTTC.

CDR3 sequence reads: CASSQAISEVGGNTIYF. CDR3 sequence (DNA): TGCGCCAGCAGCCAGGCTATTAGCGAAGTAGGTGGAAACACCATATATTTT. The rearrangement links TRBV4-3 to TRBJ1-3; unclear D gene. The CDR3 contains 17 residues. The V end lost 3 bases, the J end lost 3 bases, and 18 bases lay between the germline ends. Germline values: CDR1 LGHNA, CDR2 YSLEER.

The chain recombines TRBV28 with TRBJ2-1; TRBD2 matches at 7 bases. This CDR3 comprises 14 residues. The V gene's germline CDR1 is MDHEN and CDR2 SYDVKM. V gave up 6 bases and J gave up 11 bases; unmatched junction bases: 13. Written as DNA, the CDR3 is TGTGCCAGCAGACCTACCGGGGAGGGAGAACAGCAGTTCTTC. This translates into CASRPTGEGEQQFF.

This clone came up many times. The V and J genes are TRBV7-8 and TRBJ1-1, with a tentative D call TRBD1 (5 bases). This CDR3 is built from 16 residues. CDR1 SGHVS and CDR2 FQNEAQ come from the germline V gene. V was trimmed by 4 bases and J by 6 bases, leaving 21 bases between them. The CDR3 nucleotides are TGTGCCAGCAGCTACGGAGGCGGGGGGGGTATGGCTGAAGCTTTCTTT. It specifies CASSYGGGGGMAEAFF.

By sample share, this clone is medium-sized. The V gene is TRBV6-5, the J gene TRBJ1-2, with unresolved D. This CDR3 region has 11 residues. Germline-derived CDR1 and CDR2 are MNHEY and SVGAGI. The V gene lost 5 bases and the J gene lost 8 bases, with 9 bases spanning the gap. The CDR3 region is CASSPGWGYTF. CDR3 nucleotide sequence: TGTGCCAGCAGTCCAGGCTGGGGCTACACCTTC.

This chain connects TRBV2 to TRBJ2-2; no reliable D call. CDR1 SNHLY and CDR2 FYNNEI come from the germline V gene. V lost 5 bases, J lost 7 bases, and 17 bases lay in between. The CDR3 has 15 amino acids. The CDR3 loop is CASSSTDVSYGELFF. CDR3 sequence (DNA): TGTGCCAGCAGTTCCACCGACGTTAGCTACGGGGAGCTGTTTTTT.

CDR3 protein: CASRRITGTEGLLALHF. Written as DNA, the CDR3 is TGTGCCAGCAGACGCATTACCGGGACAGAGGGTTTGTTAGCCCTCCACTTT. This sequence joins TRBV7-9 and TRBJ1-6; 7 nucleotides agree with TRBD1. From germline, CDR1 is SEHNR and CDR2 FQNEAQ (reference sequence). The CDR3 spans 17 residues. The J segment lost 14 bases and the V segment lost 6 bases, leaving 22 bases of the junction unmatched.